This TCR beta chain stems from a study of beta chain features in type 1 diabetes. General study results and limits: Fewer insertions but more deletions were seen at VDJ junctions in type 1 diabetes patients.

The ends were cut back, 0 bases at V and 1 base at J, with 6 bases in the middle. Germline V gene sequence: CDR1 GTSNPN, CDR2 SVGIG (reference sequence). The CDR3 is made up of 13 amino acids. Expressed TCRB transcripts were sequenced because the entire RNA isolate underwent reverse transcription. Profiled with immunoSEQ multiplex PCR; TCRdb holds only in-frame clones, not every one. The sample carries about half a million clones, approximately 30% recorded once. To note about this clone: Antigen specificity is unknown.

The clonotype comes from a man aged 18 to 30 in good health. The sequenced material came from naive CD4+ T cells from blood. The chain links TRBV30 to TRBJ2-5; D call uncertain. CDR3 protein: CAWSVVFQETQYF. CDR3 bases: TGTGCCTGGAGTGTTGTATTCCAAGAGACCCAGTACTTC.